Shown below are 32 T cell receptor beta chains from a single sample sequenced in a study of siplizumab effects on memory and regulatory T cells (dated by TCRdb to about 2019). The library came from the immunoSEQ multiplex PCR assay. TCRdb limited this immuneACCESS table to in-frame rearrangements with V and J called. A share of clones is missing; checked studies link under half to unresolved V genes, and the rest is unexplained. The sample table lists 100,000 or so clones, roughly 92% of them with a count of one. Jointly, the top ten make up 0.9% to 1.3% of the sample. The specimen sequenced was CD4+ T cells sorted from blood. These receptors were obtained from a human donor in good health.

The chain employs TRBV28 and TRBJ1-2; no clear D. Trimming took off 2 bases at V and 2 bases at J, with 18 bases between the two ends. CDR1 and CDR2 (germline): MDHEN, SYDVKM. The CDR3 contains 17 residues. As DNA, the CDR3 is TGTGCCAGCAGTTTACCCCTCGCTTTTCGGAGGAACTATGGCTACACCTTC. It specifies CASSLPLAFRRNYGYTF.

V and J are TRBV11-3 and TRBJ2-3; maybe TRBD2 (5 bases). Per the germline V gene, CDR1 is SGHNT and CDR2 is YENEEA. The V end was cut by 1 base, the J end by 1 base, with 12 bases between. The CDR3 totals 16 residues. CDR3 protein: CASSLGGDLRTDTQYF. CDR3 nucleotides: TGTGCCAGCAGCTTAGGGGGAGACCTTCGCACAGATACGCAGTATTTT.

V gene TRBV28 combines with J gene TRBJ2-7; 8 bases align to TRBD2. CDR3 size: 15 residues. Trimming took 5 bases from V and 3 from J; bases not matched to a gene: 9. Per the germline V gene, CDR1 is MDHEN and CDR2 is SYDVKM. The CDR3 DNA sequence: TGTGCCAGCAGTGCTCTGGGCGGGAGGTTCTACGAGCAGTACTTC. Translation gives CASSALGGRFYEQYF.

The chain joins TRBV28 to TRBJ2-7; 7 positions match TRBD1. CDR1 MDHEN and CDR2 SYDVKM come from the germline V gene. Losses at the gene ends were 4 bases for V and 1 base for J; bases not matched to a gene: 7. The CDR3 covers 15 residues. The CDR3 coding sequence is TGTGCCAGCAGTTCCCCGGGACAGCAATCCTACGAGCAGTACTTC. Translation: CASSSPGQQSYEQYF.

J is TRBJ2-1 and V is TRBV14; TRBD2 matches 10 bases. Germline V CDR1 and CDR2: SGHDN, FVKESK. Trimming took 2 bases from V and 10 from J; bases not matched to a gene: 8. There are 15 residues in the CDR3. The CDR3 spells CASSQMLAGAYEQFF. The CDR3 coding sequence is TGTGCCAGCAGCCAAATGCTAGCGGGAGCTTACGAGCAGTTCTTC.

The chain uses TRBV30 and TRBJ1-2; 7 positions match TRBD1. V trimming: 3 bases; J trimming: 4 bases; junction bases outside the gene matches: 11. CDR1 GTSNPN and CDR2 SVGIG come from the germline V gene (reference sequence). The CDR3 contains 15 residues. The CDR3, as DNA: TGTGCCTGGAGCCCAGAGGGGGCTATGATCTATGGCTACACCTTC. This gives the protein CAWSPEGAMIYGYTF.

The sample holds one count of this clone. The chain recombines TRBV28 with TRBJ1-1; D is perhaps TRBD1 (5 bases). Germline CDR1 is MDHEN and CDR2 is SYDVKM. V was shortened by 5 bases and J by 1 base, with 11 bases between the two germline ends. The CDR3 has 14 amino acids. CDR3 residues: CASSRGGQNTEAFF. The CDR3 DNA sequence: TGTGCCAGCAGTCGCGGAGGACAGAACACTGAAGCTTTCTTT.

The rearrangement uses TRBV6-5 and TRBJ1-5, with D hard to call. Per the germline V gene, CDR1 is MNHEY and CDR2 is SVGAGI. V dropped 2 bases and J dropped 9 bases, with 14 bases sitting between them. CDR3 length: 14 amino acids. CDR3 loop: CASSYSEQSRPQHF. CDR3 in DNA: TGTGCCAGCAGTTACAGCGAGCAAAGTAGGCCCCAGCATTTT.

CDR3 loop: CASRRISGNTIYF. Here the CDR3 DNA reads TGTGCCAGCAGGAGAATCTCTGGAAACACCATATATTTT. The chain recombines TRBV6-5 with TRBJ1-3; D not certain. Trimming took 6 bases from V and 0 from J, leaving 6 bases between them. Germline CDR1 and CDR2: MNHEY and SVGAGI. There are 13 residues in the CDR3.

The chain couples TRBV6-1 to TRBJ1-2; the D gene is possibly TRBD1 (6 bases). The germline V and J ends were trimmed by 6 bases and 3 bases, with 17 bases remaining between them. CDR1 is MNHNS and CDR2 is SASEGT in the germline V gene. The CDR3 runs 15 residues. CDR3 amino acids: CASRRGEGGDYGYTF. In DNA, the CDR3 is TGTGCCAGCAGGAGGGGAGAAGGGGGTGACTATGGCTACACCTTC.

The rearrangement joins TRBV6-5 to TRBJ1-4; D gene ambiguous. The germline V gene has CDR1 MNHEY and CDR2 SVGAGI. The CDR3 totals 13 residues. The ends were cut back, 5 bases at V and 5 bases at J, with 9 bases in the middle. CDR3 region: CASSRDRNEKLFF. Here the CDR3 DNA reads TGTGCCAGCAGTCGGGATAGGAATGAAAAACTGTTTTTT.

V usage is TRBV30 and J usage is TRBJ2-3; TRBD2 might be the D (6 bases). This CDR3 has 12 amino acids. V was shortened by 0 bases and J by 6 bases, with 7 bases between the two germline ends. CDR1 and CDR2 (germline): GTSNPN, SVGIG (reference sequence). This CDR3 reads CAWSVRGDTQYF. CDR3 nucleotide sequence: TGTGCCTGGAGTGTACGGGGGGATACGCAGTATTTT.

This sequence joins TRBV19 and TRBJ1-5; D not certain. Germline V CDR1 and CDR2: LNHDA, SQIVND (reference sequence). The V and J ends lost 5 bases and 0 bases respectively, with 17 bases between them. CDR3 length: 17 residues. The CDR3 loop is CASSVSTTSGSNQPQHF. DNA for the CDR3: TGTGCCAGTAGTGTCTCTACGACTTCAGGTAGCAATCAGCCCCAGCATTTT.

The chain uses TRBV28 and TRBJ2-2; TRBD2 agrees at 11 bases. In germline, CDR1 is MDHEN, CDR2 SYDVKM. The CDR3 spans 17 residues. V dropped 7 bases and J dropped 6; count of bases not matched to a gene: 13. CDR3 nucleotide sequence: TGTGCCAGCACGCGACTAGCGGGACTCGGTATCTCCGGGGAGCTGTTTTTT. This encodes CASTRLAGLGISGELFF.

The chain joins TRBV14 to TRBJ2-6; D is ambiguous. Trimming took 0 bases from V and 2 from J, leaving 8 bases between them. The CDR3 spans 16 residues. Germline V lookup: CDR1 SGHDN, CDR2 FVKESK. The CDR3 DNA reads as TGTGCCAGCAGCCAAGACTCATGGGCTGGGGCCAACGTCCTGACTTTC. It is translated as CASSQDSWAGANVLTF.

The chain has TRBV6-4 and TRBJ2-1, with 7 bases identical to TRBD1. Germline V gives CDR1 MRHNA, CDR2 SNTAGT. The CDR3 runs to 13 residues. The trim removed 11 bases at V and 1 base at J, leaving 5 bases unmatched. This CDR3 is CAGSTGSYNEQFF. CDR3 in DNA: TGTGCCGGCTCGACAGGGTCCTACAATGAGCAGTTCTTC.

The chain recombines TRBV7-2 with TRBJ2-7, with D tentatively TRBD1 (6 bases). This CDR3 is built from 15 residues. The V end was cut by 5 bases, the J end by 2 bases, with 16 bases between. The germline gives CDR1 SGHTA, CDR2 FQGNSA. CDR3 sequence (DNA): TGTGCCAGCAGCCCCGGCTGGGGGCGCACCTACGAGCAGTACTTC. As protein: CASSPGWGRTYEQYF.

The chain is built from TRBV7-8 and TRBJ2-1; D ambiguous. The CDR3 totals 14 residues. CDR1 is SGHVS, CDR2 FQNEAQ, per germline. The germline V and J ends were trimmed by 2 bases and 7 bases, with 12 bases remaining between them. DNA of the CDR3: TGTGCCAGCAGCTTACGACTCAGAGCGAATGAGCAGTTCTTC. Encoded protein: CASSLRLRANEQFF.

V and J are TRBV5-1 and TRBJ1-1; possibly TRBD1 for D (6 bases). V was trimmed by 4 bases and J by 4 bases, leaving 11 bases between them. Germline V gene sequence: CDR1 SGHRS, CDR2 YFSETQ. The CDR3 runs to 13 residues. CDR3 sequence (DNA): TGCGCCAGCAGCCGCGGACAGACCACTGAAGCTTTCTTT. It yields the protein CASSRGQTTEAFF.

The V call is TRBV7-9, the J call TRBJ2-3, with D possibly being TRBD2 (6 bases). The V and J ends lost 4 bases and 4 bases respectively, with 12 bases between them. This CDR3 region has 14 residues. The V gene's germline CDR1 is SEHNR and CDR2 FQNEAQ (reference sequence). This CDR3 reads CASSSRERADTQYF. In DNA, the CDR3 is TGTGCCAGCAGCTCCCGAGAGCGGGCAGATACGCAGTATTTT.

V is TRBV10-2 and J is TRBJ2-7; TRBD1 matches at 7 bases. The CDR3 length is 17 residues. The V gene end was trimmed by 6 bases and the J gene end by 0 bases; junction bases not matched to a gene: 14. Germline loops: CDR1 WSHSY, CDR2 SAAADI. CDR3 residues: CASRAHSLGQNSYEQYF. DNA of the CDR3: TGCGCCAGCAGAGCGCATAGCCTGGGACAGAACTCCTACGAGCAGTACTTC.

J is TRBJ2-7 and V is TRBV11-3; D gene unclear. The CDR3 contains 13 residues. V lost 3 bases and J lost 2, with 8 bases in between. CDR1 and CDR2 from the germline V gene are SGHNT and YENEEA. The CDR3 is CASSLANAYEQYF. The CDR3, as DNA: TGTGCCAGCAGCTTGGCCAACGCCTACGAGCAGTACTTC.

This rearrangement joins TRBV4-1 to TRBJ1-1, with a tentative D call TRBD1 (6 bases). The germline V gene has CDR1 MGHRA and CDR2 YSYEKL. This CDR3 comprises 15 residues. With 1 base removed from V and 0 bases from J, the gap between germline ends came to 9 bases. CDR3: CASSQAQGLNTEAFF. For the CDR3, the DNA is TGCGCCAGCAGCCAAGCCCAGGGGTTGAACACTGAAGCTTTCTTT.

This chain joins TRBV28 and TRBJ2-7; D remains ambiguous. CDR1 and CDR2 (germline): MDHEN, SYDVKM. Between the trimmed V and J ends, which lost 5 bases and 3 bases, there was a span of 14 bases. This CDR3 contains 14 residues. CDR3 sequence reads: CASSPIGSVYEQYF. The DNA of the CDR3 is TGTGCCAGCAGTCCGATCGGAAGCGTCTACGAGCAGTACTTC.

CDR3 coding DNA: TGTGCCAGCAGCTTAGCGGTGGCTAGCGGGAAGAATGAGCAGTTCTTC. This encodes CASSLAVASGKNEQFF. This sequence joins TRBV7-9 and TRBJ2-1; 9 bases map to TRBD2. The CDR3 contains 16 residues. Germline CDR1 is SEHNR and CDR2 is FQNEAQ (reference sequence). V lost 0 bases to trimming and J lost 7 bases; unmatched junction nucleotides: 7.

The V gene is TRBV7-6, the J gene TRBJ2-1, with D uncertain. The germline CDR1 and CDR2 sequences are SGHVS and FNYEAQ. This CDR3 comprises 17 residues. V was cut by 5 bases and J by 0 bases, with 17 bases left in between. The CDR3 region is CASSPFLQPSSYNEQFF. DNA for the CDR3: TGTGCCAGCAGCCCCTTCCTACAGCCGAGCTCCTACAATGAGCAGTTCTTC. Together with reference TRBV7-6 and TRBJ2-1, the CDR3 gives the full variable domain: GAGVSQSPRYKVTKRGQDVALRCDPISGHVSLYWYRQALGQGPEFLTYFNYEAQQDKSGLPNDRFSAERPEGSISTLTIQRTEQRDSAMYRCASSPFLQPSSYNEQFFGPGTRLTVL.

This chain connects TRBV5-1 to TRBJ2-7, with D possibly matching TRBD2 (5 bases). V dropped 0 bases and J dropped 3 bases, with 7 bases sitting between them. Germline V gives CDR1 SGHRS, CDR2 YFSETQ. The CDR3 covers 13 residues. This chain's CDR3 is CASSLDGDYEQYF. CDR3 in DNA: TGCGCCAGCAGCTTGGACGGGGACTACGAGCAGTACTTC.

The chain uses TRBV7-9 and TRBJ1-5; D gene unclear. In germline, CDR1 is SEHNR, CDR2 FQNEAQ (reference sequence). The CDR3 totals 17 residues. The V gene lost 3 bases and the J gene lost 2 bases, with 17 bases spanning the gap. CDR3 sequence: CASSLTEGRTGNQPQHF. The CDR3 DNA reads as TGTGCCAGCAGCTTGACTGAAGGTCGGACCGGCAATCAGCCCCAGCATTTT. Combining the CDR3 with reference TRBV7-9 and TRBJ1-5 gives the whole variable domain DTGVSQNPRHKITKRGQNVTFRCDPISEHNRLYWYRQTLGQGPEFLTYFQNEAQLEKSRLLSDRFSAERPKGSFSTLEIQRTEQGDSAMYLCASSLTEGRTGNQPQHFGDGTRLSIL.

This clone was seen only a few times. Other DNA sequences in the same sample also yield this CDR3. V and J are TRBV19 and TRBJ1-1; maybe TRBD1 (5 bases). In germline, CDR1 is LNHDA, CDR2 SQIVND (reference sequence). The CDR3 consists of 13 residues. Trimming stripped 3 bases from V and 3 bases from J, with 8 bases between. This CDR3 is CASSIKGDTEAFF. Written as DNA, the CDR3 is TGTGCCAGTAGTATCAAAGGGGACACTGAAGCTTTCTTT.

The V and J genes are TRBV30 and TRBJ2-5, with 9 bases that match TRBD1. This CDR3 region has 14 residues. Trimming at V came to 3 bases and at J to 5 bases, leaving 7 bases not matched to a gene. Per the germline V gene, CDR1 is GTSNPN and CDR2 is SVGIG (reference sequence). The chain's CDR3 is CAWRTGGGGETQYF. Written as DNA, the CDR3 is TGTGCCTGGAGGACAGGGGGAGGTGGTGAGACCCAGTACTTC.

CDR3 loop: CASSLRQTVGELFF. DNA of the CDR3: TGTGCCAGCAGTCTTAGACAGACGGTCGGGGAGCTGTTTTTT. V usage is TRBV28 and J usage is TRBJ2-2, with a possible D match to TRBD1 (5 bases). This CDR3 spans 14 amino acids. Germline V CDR1 and CDR2: MDHEN, SYDVKM. V shed 5 bases and J shed 7 bases, with 14 bases lying between them.

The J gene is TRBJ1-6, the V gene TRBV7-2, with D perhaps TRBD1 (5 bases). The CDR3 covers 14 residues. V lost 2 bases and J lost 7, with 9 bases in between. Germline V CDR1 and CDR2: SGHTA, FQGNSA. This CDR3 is CASSLWDGNSPLHF. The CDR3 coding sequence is TGTGCCAGCAGCTTATGGGACGGGAATTCACCCCTCCACTTT. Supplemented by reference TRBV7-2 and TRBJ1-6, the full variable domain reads GAGVSQSPSNKVTEKGKDVELRCDPISGHTALYWYRQSLGQGLEFLIYFQGNSAPDKSGLPSDRFSAERTGGSVSTLTIQRTQQEDSAVYLCASSLWDGNSPLHFGNGTRLTVT.